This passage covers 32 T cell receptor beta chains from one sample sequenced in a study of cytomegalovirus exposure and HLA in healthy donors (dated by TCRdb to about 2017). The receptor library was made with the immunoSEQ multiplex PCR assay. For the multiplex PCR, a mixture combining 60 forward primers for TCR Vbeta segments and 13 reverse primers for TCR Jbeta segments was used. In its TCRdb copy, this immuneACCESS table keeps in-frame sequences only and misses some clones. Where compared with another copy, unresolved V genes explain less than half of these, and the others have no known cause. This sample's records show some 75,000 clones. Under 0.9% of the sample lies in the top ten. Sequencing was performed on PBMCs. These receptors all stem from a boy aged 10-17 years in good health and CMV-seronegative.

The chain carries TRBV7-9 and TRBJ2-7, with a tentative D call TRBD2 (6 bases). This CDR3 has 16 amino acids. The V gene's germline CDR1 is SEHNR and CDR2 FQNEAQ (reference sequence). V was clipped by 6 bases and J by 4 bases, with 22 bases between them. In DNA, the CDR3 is TGTGCCAGCAGACCCGGCGGGGTGCTACGGGAATACGAGCAGTACTTC. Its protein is CASRPGGVLREYEQYF.

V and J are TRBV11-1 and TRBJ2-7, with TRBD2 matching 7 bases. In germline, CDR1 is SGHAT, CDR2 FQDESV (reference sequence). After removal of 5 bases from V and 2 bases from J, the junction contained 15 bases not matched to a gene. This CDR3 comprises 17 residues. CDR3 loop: CASSPRKASGGAYEQYF. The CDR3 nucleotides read TGTGCCAGCAGCCCGAGGAAGGCTAGCGGAGGGGCCTACGAGCAGTACTTC.

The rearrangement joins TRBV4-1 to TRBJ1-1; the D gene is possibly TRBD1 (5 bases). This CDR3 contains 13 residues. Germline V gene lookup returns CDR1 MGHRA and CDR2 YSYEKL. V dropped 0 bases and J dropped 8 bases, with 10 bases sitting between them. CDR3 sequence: CASSQDRQSEAFF. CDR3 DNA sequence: TGCGCCAGCAGCCAAGATAGACAGTCAGAAGCTTTCTTT.

The CDR3 loop reads CASRLSRGQPQHF. For the CDR3, the DNA is TGTGCCAGCAGACTCAGTAGAGGGCAGCCCCAGCATTTT. The rearrangement uses TRBV27 and TRBJ1-5, with unresolved D. Trimming took 6 bases from V and 7 from J, leaving 13 bases between them. CDR3 length equals 13 residues. Germline CDR1 MNHEY, CDR2 SMNVEV (reference sequence).

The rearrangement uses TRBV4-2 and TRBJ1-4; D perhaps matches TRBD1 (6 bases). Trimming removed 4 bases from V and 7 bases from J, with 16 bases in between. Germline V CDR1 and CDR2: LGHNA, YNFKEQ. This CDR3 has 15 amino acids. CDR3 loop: CASSRPSEGGEKLFF. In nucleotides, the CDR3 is TGTGCCAGCAGCCGACCCAGCGAAGGGGGTGAAAAACTGTTTTTT.

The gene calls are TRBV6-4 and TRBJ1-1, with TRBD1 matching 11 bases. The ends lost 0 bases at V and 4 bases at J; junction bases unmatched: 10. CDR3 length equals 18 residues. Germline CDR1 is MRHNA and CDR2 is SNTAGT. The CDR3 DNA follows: TGTGCCAGCAGTGACTCGGGGGACAGGGGGATTCCGGTCACTGAAGCTTTCTTT. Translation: CASSDSGDRGIPVTEAFF.

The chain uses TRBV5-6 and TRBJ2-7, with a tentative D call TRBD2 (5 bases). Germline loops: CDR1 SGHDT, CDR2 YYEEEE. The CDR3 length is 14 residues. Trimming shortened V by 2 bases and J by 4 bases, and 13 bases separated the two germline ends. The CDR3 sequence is CASSFTGTEYEQYF. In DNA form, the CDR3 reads TGTGCCAGCAGCTTTACGGGAACGGAGTACGAGCAGTACTTC.

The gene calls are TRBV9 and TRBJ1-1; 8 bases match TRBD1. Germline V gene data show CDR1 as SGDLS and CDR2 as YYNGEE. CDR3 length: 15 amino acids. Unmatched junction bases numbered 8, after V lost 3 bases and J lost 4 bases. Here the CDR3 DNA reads TGTGCCAGCAGCGGAAACAGGGGGAAAGCCACTGAAGCTTTCTTT. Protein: CASSGNRGKATEAFF.

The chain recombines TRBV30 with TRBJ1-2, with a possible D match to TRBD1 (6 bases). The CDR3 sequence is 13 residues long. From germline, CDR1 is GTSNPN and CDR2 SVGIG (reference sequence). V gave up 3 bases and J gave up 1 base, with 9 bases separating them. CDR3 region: CAWRDSFNYGYTF. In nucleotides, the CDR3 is TGTGCCTGGAGGGACAGTTTTAACTATGGCTACACCTTC.

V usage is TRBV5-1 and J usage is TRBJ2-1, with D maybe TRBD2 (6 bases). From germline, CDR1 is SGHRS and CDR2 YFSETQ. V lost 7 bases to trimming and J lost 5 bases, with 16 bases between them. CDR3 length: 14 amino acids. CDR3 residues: CASAREYGHNEQFF. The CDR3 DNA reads TGCGCCAGCGCCCGGGAGTACGGACACAATGAGCAGTTCTTC. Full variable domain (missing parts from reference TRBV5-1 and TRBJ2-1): KAGVTQTPRYLIKTRGQQVTLSCSPISGHRSVSWYQQTPGQGLQFLFEYFSETQRNKGNFPGRFSGRQFSNSRSEMNVSTLELGDSALYLCASAREYGHNEQFFGPGTRLTVL.

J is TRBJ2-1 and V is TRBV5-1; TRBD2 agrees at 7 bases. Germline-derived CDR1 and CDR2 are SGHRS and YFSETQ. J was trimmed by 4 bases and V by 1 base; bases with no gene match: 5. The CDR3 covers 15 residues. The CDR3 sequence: CASSLMREPYNEQFF. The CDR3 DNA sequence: TGCGCCAGCAGCTTGATGCGGGAGCCTTACAATGAGCAGTTCTTC. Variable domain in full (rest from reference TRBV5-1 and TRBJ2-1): KAGVTQTPRYLIKTRGQQVTLSCSPISGHRSVSWYQQTPGQGLQFLFEYFSETQRNKGNFPGRFSGRQFSNSRSEMNVSTLELGDSALYLCASSLMREPYNEQFFGPGTRLTVL.

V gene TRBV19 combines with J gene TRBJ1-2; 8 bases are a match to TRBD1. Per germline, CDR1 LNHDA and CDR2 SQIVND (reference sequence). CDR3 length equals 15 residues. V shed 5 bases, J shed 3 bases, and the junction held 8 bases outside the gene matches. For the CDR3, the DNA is TGTGCCAGTAGTCCGAGGACAGGGAGTTACTATGGCTACACCTTC. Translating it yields CASSPRTGSYYGYTF.

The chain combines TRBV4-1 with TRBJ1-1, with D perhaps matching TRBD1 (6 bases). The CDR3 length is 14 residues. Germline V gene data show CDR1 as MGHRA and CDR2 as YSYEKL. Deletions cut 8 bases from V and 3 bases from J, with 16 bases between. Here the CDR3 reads CASHGDTGYTEAFF. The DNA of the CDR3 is TGCGCCAGCCATGGGGACACTGGTTACACTGAAGCTTTCTTT.

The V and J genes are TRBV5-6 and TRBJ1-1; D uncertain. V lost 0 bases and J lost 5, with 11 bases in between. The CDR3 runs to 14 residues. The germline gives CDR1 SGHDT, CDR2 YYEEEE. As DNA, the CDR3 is TGTGCCAGCAGCTTGGTCGGAGGGAAAACTGAAGCTTTCTTT. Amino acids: CASSLVGGKTEAFF.

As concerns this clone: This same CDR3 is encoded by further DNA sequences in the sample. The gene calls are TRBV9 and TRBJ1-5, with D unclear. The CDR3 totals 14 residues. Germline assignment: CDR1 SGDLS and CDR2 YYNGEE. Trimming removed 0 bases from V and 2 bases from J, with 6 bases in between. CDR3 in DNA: TGTGCCAGCAGCGTAGCCGGGGGCAATCAGCCCCAGCATTTT. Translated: CASSVAGGNQPQHF.

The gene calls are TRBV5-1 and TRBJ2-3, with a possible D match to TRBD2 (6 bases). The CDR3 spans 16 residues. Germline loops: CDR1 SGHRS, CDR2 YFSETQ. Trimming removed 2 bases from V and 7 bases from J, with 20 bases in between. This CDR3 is CASSFAPGPGEYTQYF. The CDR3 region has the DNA TGCGCCAGCAGCTTCGCCCCAGGACCGGGAGAATATACGCAGTATTTT.

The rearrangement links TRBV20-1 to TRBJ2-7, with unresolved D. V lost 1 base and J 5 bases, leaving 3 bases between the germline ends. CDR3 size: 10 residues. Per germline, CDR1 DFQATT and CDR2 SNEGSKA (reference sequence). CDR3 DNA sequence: TGCAGTGCTAGAGCTGACGAGCAGTACTTC. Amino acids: CSARADEQYF.

CDR3 amino acids: CASSSDRANYGYTF. DNA of the CDR3: TGTGCCAGCAGCTCCGACAGAGCTAACTATGGCTACACCTTC. V usage is TRBV7-9 and J usage is TRBJ1-2; tentative D call: TRBD1 (5 bases). Trimming took 4 bases from V and 0 from J, leaving 9 bases between them. Germline loops: CDR1 SEHNR, CDR2 FQNEAQ (reference sequence). CDR3 length: 14 residues.

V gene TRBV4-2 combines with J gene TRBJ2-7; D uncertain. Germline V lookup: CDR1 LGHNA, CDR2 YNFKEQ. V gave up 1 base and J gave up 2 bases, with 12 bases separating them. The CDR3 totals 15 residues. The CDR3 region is CASSQVQATPYEQYF. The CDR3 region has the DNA TGTGCCAGCAGCCAAGTCCAAGCTACCCCCTACGAGCAGTACTTC.

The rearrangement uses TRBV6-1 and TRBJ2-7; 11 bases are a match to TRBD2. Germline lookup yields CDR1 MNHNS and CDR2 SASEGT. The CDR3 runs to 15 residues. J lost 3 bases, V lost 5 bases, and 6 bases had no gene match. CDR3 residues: CASSLAGGMIYEQYF. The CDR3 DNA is TGTGCCAGCAGTTTAGCGGGGGGGATGATCTACGAGCAGTACTTC.

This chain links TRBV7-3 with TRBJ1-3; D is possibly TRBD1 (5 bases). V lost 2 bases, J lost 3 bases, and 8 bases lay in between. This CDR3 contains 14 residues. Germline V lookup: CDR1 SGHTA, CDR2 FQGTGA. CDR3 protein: CASSLGGVGNTIYF. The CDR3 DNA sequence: TGTGCCAGCAGCTTAGGGGGGGTTGGAAACACCATATATTTT.

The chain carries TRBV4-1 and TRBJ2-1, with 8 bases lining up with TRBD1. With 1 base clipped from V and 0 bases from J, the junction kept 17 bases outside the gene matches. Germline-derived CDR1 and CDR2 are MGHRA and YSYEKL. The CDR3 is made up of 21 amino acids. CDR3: CASSQGRWQGALLLSYNEQFF. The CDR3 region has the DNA TGCGCCAGCAGCCAAGGCCGTTGGCAGGGGGCCCTTCTGCTCTCCTACAATGAGCAGTTCTTC.

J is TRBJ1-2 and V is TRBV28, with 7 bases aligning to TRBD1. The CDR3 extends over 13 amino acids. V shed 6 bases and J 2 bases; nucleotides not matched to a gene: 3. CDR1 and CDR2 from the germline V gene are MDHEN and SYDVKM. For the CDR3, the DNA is TGTGCCAGCAGCCGGGGACAGAACTATGGCTACACCTTC. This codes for CASSRGQNYGYTF.

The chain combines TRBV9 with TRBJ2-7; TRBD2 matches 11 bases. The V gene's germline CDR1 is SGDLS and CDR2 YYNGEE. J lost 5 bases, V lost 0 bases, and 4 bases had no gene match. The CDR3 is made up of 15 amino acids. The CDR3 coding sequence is TGTGCCAGCAGCGTAGGATTAGCGGGAGGGGACGAGCAGTACTTC. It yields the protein CASSVGLAGGDEQYF.

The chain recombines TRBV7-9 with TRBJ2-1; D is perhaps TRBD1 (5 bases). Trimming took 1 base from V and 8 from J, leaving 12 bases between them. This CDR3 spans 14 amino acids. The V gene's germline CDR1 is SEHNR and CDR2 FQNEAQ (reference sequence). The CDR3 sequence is CASSLVIRADEQFF. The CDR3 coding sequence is TGTGCCAGCAGCTTAGTTATCAGGGCGGATGAGCAGTTCTTC.

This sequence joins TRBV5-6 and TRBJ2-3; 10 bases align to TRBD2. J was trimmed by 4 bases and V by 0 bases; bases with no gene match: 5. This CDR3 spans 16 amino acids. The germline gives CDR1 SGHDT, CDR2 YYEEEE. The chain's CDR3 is CASSLGETSGADTQYF. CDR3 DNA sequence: TGTGCCAGCAGCTTGGGAGAAACTAGCGGGGCAGATACGCAGTATTTT.

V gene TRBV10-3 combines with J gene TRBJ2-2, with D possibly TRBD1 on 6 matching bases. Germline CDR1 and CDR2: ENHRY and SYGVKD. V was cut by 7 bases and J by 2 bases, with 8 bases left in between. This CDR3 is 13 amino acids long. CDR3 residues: CAIKQGNTGELFF. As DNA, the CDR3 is TGTGCCATCAAACAGGGAAACACCGGGGAGCTGTTTTTT.

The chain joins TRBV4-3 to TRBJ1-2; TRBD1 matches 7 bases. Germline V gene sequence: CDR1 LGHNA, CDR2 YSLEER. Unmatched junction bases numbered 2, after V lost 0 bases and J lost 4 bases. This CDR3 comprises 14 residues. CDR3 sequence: CASSQERDSYGYTF. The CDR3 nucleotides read TGCGCCAGCAGCCAAGAGAGGGACAGCTATGGCTACACCTTC.

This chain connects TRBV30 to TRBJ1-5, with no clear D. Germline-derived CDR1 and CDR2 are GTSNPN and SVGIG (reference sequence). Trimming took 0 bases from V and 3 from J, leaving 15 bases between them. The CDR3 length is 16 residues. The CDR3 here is CAWSVMGNLNNQPQHF. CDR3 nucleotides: TGTGCCTGGAGTGTAATGGGCAACCTTAACAATCAGCCCCAGCATTTT.

CDR3 coding DNA: TGTGCCAGCAGCCGTGTAGCGGGGGCGGGGGAGACCCAGTACTTC. Residues: CASSRVAGAGETQYF. The V gene is TRBV7-2, the J gene TRBJ2-5; 9 nucleotides match TRBD2. The CDR3 runs 15 residues. Per germline, CDR1 SGHTA and CDR2 FQGNSA. With 5 bases clipped from V and 5 bases from J, the junction kept 9 bases outside the gene matches.

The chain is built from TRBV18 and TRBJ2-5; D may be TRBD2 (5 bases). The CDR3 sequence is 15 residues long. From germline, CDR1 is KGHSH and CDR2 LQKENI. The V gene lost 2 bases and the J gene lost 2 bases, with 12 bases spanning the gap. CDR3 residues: CASSPGVAGQETQYF. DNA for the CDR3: TGTGCCAGCTCACCAGGGGTGGCGGGTCAAGAGACCCAGTACTTC.

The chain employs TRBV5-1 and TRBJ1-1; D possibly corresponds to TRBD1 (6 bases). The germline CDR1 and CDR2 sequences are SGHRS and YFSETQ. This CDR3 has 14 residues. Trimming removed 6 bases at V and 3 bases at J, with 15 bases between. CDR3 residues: CASTGLGADTEAFF. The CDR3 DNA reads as TGCGCCAGCACCGGGTTGGGGGCTGACACTGAAGCTTTCTTT.